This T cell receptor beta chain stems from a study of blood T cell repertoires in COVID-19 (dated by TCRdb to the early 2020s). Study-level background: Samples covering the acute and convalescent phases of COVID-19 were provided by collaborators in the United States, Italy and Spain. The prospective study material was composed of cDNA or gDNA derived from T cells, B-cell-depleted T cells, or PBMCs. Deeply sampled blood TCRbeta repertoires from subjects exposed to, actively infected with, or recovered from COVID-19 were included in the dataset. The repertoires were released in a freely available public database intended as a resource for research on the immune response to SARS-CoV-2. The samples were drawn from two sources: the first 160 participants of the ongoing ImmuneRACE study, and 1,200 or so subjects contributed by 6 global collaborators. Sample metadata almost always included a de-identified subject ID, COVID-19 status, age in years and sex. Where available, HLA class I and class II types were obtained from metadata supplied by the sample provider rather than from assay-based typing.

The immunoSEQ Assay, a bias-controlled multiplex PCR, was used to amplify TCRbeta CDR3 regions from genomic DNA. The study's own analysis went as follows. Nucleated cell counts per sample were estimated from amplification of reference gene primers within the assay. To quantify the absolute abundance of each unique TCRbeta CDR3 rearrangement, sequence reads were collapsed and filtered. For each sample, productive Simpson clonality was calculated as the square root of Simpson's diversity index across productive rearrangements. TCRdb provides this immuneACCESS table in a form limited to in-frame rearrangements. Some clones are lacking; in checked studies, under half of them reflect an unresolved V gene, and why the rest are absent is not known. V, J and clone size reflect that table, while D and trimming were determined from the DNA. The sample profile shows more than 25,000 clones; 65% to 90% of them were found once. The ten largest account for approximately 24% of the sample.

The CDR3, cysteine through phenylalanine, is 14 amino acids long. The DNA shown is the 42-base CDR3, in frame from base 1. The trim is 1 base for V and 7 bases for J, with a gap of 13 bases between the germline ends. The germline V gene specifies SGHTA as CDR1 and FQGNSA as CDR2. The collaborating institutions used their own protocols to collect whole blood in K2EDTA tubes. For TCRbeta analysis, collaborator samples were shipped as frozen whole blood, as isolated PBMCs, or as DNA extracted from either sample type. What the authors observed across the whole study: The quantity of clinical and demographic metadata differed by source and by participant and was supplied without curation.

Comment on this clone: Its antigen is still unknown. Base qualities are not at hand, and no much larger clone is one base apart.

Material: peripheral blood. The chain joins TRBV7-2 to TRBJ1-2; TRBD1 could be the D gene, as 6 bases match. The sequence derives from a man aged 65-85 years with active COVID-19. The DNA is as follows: TGTGCCAGCAGCTTAGATTCGACAGGACCTGGCTACACCTTC. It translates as CASSLDSTGPGYTF.